This T cell receptor (beta chain) emerged from a study of blood T cell repertoires in COVID-19 (dated by TCRdb to 2019 to 2021). In the study overall: Collaborator samples came from the United States, Italy and Spain and covered acute and convalescent phases of COVID-19. The repertoires were made available in a free public database intended to serve as a resource for research on the immune response to SARS-CoV-2. HLA class I and class II types, where available, came from metadata supplied by the sample provider rather than from assay-based typing. The material from the prospective study consisted of cDNA or gDNA derived from T cells, B-cell-depleted T cells, or PBMCs. The samples were drawn from two sources: the first 160 participants of the ongoing ImmuneRACE study, and fewer than 1,500 subjects contributed by 6 global collaborators. The sample metadata nearly always contained a de-identified subject ID, COVID-19 status, age in years and sex. The dataset comprised deeply sampled blood TCRbeta repertoires from subjects exposed to, actively infected with, or recovered from COVID-19. What the work shows at the level of the full study, not this receptor alone: The amount of clinical and demographic metadata varied by source and participant and was provided uncurated.

One collaborating source in Seattle enrolled patients while the patients were actively infected and followed the patients over time throughout the course of disease. Collaborating institutions collected whole blood in K2EDTA tubes following their own protocols. For TCRbeta analysis, collaborator samples were shipped as frozen whole blood, as isolated PBMCs, or as DNA extracted from either sample type. Between the V and J ends, shortened by 6 bases and 6 bases respectively, the junction contains 27 bases. The CDR3 goes from the cysteine to the phenylalanine over 18 residues. Only the CDR3 DNA stays, 54 bases, in frame from base 1. The germline V gene (reference sequence) yields WNHNN for CDR1 and SYGVQD for CDR2. A remark on this clone: The clone's antigen remains unknown. No base quality values were provided; no much bigger clone lies one nucleotide off.

TCRbeta CDR3 regions were amplified from genomic DNA by means of the immunoSEQ Assay, a bias-controlled multiplex PCR. Turning to the authors' computational methods: Within the assay, amplification of reference gene primers was used to estimate how many nucleated cells each sample contained. To quantify the absolute abundance of each unique TCRbeta CDR3 rearrangement, sequence reads were collapsed and filtered. For each sample, productive Simpson clonality was calculated by taking the square root of Simpson's diversity index across productive rearrangements. The clones in this table, taken by TCRdb from immuneACCESS, are in-frame only. Not every clone is retained; where verified, under half of the shortfall comes from an unresolved V gene, and the cause of the rest is unknown. V and J calls and clone size are copied from that table; D and trimming were computed from the DNA. Recorded for this sample are about 320,000 clones; approximately 89% of them occurred a single time. Together, the top ten hold 11% of the sample.

The clonotype originates from a woman aged 25 to 39 with COVID-19, enrolled during active disease. Sequencing used peripheral blood. This receptor chain uses TRBV10-1 and TRBJ1-5; TRBD1 might be the D gene, on 5 matching bases. The CDR3 region has the sequence CASSTEVDLQAPFQPQHF. In nucleotides, the sequence is TGCGCCAGCAGCACCGAGGTTGACTTACAGGCCCCATTTCAGCCCCAGCATTTT.